These 12 T cell receptor beta chains came from one sample sequenced in a study of blood T cell repertoires in COVID-19 (dated by TCRdb to 2020 to 2022). Library method: the immunoSEQ multiplex PCR assay. The table was pulled from immuneACCESS by TCRdb, which kept in-frame rearrangements only. Such tables lose some clones; where checked, under half of the loss comes from unresolved V genes, and the rest has no known cause. The sample table contains more than 120,000 clones; only one count was recorded for over 75% of them. Jointly, the top ten make up roughly 3.7% of the sample. Input material: PBMCs or T cells enriched from blood (not recorded which). These receptors were collected from a man aged 50 to 59 in a cohort exposed to, infected with or recovered from COVID-19 (not recorded which).

The chain recombines TRBV6-5 with TRBJ2-1; D is possibly TRBD2 (7 bases). There are 14 residues in the CDR3. Deletions cut 5 bases from V and 6 bases from J, with 14 bases between. From germline, CDR1 is MNHEY and CDR2 SVGAGI. CDR3 loop: CASSLRGGPNEQFF. As DNA, the CDR3 is TGTGCCAGCAGTCTTCGCGGGGGCCCCAATGAGCAGTTCTTC.

A word on this clone: This same CDR3 is encoded by further DNA sequences in the sample. This chain joins TRBV7-9 and TRBJ1-1; TRBD1 aligns across 10 bases. Trimming cost V 3 bases and J 3 bases; bases outside gene matches: 1. The CDR3 spans 14 residues. The V gene's germline CDR1 is SEHNR and CDR2 FQNEAQ (reference sequence). This chain's CDR3 is CASSFGTGDTEAFF. In nucleotides, the CDR3 is TGTGCCAGCAGCTTTGGGACAGGGGACACTGAAGCTTTCTTT. Looking up the rest from reference TRBV7-9 and TRBJ1-1 gives the full variable domain: DTGVSQNPRHKITKRGQNVTFRCDPISEHNRLYWYRQTLGQGPEFLTYFQNEAQLEKSRLLSDRFSAERPKGSFSTLEIQRTEQGDSAMYLCASSFGTGDTEAFFGQGTRLTVV.

This chain links TRBV27 with TRBJ2-5, with D tentatively TRBD2 (5 bases). Trimming pared 6 bases from V and 5 bases from J, leaving 13 bases between. The CDR3 extends over 13 amino acids. Germline assignment: CDR1 MNHEY and CDR2 SMNVEV (reference sequence). The CDR3: CASSQSGSETQYF. The DNA for the CDR3 is TGTGCCAGCAGCCAAAGTGGGAGTGAGACCCAGTACTTC.

This sequence joins TRBV20-1 and TRBJ2-7; 11 bases line up with TRBD2. After removal of 3 bases from V and 3 bases from J, the junction contained 10 bases not matched to a gene. In germline, CDR1 is DFQATT, CDR2 SNEGSKA (reference sequence). The CDR3 sequence is 16 residues long. CDR3 loop: CSASRASGGRSYEQYF. In DNA, the CDR3 is TGCAGTGCTAGTCGGGCTAGCGGGGGGAGAAGCTACGAGCAGTACTTC.

This sequence joins TRBV2 and TRBJ1-1, with 7 bases lining up with TRBD1. Germline V gene sequence: CDR1 SNHLY, CDR2 FYNNEI. V shed 1 base and J 4 bases; nucleotides not matched to a gene: 3. CDR3 length equals 14 residues. In DNA, the CDR3 is TGTGCCAGCAGTGAAGACAGGGGAGGCACTGAAGCTTTCTTT. Translated, it gives CASSEDRGGTEAFF.

The DNA for the CDR3 is TGTGCCAGCAGTTACGCGAACGGTGGCTACACCTTC. This gives the protein CASSYANGGYTF. V usage is TRBV6-5 and J usage is TRBJ1-2; D not resolved. The CDR3 length is 12 residues. The germline V and J ends were trimmed by 2 bases and 7 bases, with 8 bases remaining between them. Germline CDR1 and CDR2: MNHEY and SVGAGI.

The genes are TRBV20-1 and TRBJ2-1; maybe TRBD2 (7 bases). Trimming left V 3 bases short and J 7 bases short, with 16 bases between. CDR1 is DFQATT and CDR2 is SNEGSKA in the germline V gene (reference sequence). This CDR3 has 14 amino acids. The CDR3 DNA sequence: TGCAGTGCTAGTAGGGGGGGCTCCTTGAATGAGCAGTTCTTC. Translated: CSASRGGSLNEQFF.

This clone turned up a few times. The chain carries TRBV18 and TRBJ2-3; 9 nucleotides line up with TRBD2. V shed 2 bases, J shed 4 bases, and the junction held 4 bases outside the gene matches. The CDR3 is 15 residues long. Germline CDR1 and CDR2: KGHSH and LQKENI. The CDR3 sequence is CASSPGGGASDTQYF. Written as DNA, the CDR3 is TGTGCCAGCTCACCAGGCGGGGGGGCATCAGATACGCAGTATTTT.

The rearrangement links TRBV7-9 to TRBJ1-3, with D maybe TRBD1 (6 bases). The CDR3 loop spans 19 amino acids. V lost 5 bases to trimming and J lost 0 bases, with 23 bases between them. CDR1 is SEHNR and CDR2 is FQNEAQ in the germline V gene (reference sequence). The CDR3 sequence is CASSPRGTAITSSGNTIYF. CDR3 coding DNA: TGTGCCAGCAGCCCGAGGGGGACGGCAATAACGAGCTCTGGAAACACCATATATTTT. Drawing the rest from reference TRBV7-9 and TRBJ1-3, the complete variable domain is DTGVSQNPRHKITKRGQNVTFRCDPISEHNRLYWYRQTLGQGPEFLTYFQNEAQLEKSRLLSDRFSAERPKGSFSTLEIQRTEQGDSAMYLCASSPRGTAITSSGNTIYFGEGSWLTVV.

The chain uses TRBV6-2 or TRBV6-3 and TRBJ2-1; 15 nucleotides agree with TRBD2. The germline V gene encodes CDR1 MNHEY and CDR2 SVGEGT. V was pared by 6 bases and J by 9 bases, with 6 bases of the junction left unmatched. There are 15 residues in the CDR3. The CDR3 here is CASSGTSGGFLEQFF. For the CDR3, the DNA is TGTGCCAGCAGCGGGACTAGCGGGGGGTTTCTTGAGCAGTTCTTC.

This clone was seen just once. This chain connects TRBV2 to TRBJ1-2; D perhaps matches TRBD1 (5 bases). With 4 bases removed from V and 11 bases from J, the gap between germline ends came to 17 bases. The CDR3 runs 13 residues. Germline lookup yields CDR1 SNHLY and CDR2 FYNNEI. CDR3 region: CASSAPPGLGYTF. The DNA of the CDR3 is TGTGCCAGCAGTGCCCCCCCGGGACTGGGATACACCTTC.

In its sample, this clone was seen once. The V and J genes are TRBV19 and TRBJ2-1; tentatively, D is TRBD1 (7 bases). The CDR3 has 13 amino acids. Trimming removed 6 bases at V and 9 bases at J, with 15 bases between. The germline V gene encodes CDR1 LNHDA and CDR2 SQIVND (reference sequence). This CDR3 reads CASSEQGGREQFF. CDR3 nucleotide sequence: TGTGCCAGTAGCGAGCAGGGGGGCCGTGAGCAGTTCTTC. The full variable domain, rest sourced from reference TRBV19 and TRBJ2-1, is DGGITQSPKYLFRKEGQNVTLSCEQNLNHDAMYWYRQDPGQGLRLIYYSQIVNDFQKGDIAEGYSVSREKKESFPLTVTSAQKNPTAFYLCASSEQGGREQFFGPGTRLTVL.